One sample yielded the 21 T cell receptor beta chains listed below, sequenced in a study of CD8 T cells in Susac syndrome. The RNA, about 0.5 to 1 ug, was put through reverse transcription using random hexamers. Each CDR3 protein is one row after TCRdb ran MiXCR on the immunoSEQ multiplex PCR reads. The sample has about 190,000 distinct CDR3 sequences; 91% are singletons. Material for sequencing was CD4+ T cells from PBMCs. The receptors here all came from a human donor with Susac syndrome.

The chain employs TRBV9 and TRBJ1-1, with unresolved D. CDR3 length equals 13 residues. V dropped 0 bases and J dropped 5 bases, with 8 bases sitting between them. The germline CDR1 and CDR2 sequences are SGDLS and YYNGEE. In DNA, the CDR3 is TGTGCCAGCAGCGTAGTGGCGGGTACTGAAGCTTTCTTT. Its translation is CASSVVAGTEAFF.

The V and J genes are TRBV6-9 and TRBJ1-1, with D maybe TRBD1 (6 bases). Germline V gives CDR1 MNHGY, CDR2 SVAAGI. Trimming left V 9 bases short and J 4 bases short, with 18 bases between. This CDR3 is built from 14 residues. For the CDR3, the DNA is TGTGCCAGTTCCCCGGGACATAGGGGCACTGAAGCTTTCTTT. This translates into CASSPGHRGTEAFF.

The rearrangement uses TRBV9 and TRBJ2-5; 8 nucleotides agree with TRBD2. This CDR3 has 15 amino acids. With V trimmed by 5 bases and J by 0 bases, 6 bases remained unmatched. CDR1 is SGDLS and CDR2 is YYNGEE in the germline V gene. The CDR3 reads CASSATGGNQETQYF. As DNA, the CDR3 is TGTGCCAGCAGTGCGACGGGGGGGAACCAAGAGACCCAGTACTTC.

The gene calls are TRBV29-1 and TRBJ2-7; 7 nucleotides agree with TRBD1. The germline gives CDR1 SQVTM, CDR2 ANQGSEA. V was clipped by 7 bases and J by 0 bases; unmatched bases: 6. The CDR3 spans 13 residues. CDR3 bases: TGCAGCGGGGTACAGGGGAGCTCCTACGAGCAGTACTTC. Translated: CSGVQGSSYEQYF.

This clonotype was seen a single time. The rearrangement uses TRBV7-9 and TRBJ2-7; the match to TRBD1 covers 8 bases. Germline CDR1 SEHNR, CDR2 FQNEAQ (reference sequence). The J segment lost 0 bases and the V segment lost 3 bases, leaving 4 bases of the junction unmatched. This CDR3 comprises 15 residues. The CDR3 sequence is CASSFPGTGSYEQYF. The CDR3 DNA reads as TGTGCCAGCAGCTTCCCCGGGACAGGCTCCTACGAGCAGTACTTC. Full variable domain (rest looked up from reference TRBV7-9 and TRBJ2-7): DTGVSQNPRHKITKRGQNVTFRCDPISEHNRLYWYRQTLGQGPEFLTYFQNEAQLEKSRLLSDRFSAERPKGSFSTLEIQRTEQGDSAMYLCASSFPGTGSYEQYFGPGTRLTVT.

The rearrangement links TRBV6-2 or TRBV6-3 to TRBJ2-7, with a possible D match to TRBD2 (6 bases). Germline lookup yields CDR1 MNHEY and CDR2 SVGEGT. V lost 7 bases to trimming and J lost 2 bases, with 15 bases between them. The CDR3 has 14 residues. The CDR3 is CASTIADLPYEQYF. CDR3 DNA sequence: TGTGCCAGCACCATAGCGGACCTACCCTACGAGCAGTACTTC.

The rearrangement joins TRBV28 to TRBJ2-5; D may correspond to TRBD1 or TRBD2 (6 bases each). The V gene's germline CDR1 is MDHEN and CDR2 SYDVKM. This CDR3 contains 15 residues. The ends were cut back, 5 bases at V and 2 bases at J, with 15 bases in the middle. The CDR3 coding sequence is TGTGCCAGCAGTGCCGGGGGCAGCCGACAAGAGACCCAGTACTTC. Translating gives CASSAGGSRQETQYF.

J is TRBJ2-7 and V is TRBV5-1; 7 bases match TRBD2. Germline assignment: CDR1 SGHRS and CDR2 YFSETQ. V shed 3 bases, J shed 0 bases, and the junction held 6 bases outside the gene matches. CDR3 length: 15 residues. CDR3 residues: CASSSLREGSYEQYF. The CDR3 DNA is TGCGCCAGCAGCTCCCTCAGGGAGGGCTCCTACGAGCAGTACTTC. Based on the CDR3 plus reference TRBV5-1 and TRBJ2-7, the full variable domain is KAGVTQTPRYLIKTRGQQVTLSCSPISGHRSVSWYQQTPGQGLQFLFEYFSETQRNKGNFPGRFSGRQFSNSRSEMNVSTLELGDSALYLCASSSLREGSYEQYFGPGTRLTVT.

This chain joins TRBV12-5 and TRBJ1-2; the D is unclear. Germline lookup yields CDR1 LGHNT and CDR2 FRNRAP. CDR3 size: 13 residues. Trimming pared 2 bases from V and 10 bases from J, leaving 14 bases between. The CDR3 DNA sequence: TGTGCTAGTGGTTTGAAAATCGCAGGAGACTACACCTTC. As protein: CASGLKIAGDYTF.

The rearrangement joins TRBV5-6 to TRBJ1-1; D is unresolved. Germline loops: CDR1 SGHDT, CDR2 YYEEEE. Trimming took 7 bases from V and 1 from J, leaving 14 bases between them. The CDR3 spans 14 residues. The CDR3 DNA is TGTGCCAGCTCAAAGGCGAGGAGGAACACTGAAGCTTTCTTT. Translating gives CASSKARRNTEAFF. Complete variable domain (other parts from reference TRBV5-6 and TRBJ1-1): DAGVTQSPTHLIKTRGQQVTLRCSPKSGHDTVSWYQQALGQGPQFIFQYYEEEERQRGNFPDRFSGHQFPNYSSELNVNALLLGDSALYLCASSKARRNTEAFFGQGTRLTVV.

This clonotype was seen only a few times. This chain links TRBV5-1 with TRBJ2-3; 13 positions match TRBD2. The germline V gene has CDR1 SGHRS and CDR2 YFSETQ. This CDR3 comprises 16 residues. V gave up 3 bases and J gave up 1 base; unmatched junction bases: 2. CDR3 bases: TGCGCCAGCAGCTCCGGGACTAGCGGGGGCACAGATACGCAGTATTTT. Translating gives CASSSGTSGGTDTQYF.

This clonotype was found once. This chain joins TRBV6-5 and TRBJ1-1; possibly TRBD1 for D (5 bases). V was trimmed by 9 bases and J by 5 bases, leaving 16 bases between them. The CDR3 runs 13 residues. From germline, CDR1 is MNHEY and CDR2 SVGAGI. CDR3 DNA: TGTGCCAGTGAGGGGAGTATTGAAACTGAAGCTTTCTTT. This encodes CASEGSIETEAFF.

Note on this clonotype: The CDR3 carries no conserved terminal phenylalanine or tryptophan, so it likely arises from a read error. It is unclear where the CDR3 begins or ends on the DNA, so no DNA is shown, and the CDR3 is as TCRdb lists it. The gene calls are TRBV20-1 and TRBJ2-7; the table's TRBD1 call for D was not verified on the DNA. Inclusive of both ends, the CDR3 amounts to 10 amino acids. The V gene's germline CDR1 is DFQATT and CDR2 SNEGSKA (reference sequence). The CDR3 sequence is CSGTPDSDVL.

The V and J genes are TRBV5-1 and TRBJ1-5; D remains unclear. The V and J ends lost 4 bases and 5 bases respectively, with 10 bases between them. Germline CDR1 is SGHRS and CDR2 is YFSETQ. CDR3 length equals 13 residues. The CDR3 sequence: CASSRETDQPQHF. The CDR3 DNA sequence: TGCGCCAGCAGCAGGGAAACGGATCAGCCCCAGCATTTT. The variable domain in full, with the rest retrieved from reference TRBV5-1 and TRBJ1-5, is KAGVTQTPRYLIKTRGQQVTLSCSPISGHRSVSWYQQTPGQGLQFLFEYFSETQRNKGNFPGRFSGRQFSNSRSEMNVSTLELGDSALYLCASSRETDQPQHFGDGTRLSIL.

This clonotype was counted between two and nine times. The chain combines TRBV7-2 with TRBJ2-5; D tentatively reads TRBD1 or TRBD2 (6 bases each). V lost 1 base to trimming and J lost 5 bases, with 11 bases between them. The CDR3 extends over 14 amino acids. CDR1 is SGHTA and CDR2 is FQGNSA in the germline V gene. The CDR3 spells CASSLGGARETQYF. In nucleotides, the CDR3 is TGTGCCAGCAGCTTAGGGGGGGCGCGGGAGACCCAGTACTTC.

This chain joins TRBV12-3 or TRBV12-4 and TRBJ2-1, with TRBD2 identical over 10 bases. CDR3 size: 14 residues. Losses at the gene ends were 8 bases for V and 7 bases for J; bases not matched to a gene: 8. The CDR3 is CASRGSGGRNEQFF. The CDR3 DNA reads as TGTGCCAGCCGTGGTAGCGGGGGGAGGAATGAGCAGTTCTTC.

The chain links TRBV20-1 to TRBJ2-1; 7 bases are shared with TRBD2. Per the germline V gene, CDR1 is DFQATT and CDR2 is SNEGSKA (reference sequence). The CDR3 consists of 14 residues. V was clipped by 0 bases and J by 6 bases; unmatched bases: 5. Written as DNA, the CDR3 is TGCAGTGCTAGAGATTCGGCTAGCGGCAATGAGCAGTTCTTC. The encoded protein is CSARDSASGNEQFF.

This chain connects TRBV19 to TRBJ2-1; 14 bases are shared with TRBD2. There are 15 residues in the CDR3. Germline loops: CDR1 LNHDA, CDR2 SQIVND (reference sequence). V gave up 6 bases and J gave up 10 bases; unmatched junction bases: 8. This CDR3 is CASRRRLAGGNEQFF. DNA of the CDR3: TGTGCCAGTAGACGGAGACTAGCGGGAGGGAACGAGCAGTTCTTC.

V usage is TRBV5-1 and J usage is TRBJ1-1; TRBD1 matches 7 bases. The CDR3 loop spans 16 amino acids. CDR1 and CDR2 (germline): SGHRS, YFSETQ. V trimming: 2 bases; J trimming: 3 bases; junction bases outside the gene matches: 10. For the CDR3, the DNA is TGCGCCAGCAGCTTAGCTCCGAAGGGGGCCGACACTGAAGCTTTCTTT. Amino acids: CASSLAPKGADTEAFF.

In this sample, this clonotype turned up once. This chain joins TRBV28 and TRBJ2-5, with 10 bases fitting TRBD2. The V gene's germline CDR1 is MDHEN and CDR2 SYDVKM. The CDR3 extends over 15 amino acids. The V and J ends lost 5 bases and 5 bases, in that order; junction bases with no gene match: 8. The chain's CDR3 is CASSLLAGVGETQYF. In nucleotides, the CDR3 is TGTGCCAGCAGTCTCCTAGCGGGAGTTGGGGAGACCCAGTACTTC. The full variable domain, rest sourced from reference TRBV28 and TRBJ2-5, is DVKVTQSSRYLVKRTGEKVFLECVQDMDHENMFWYRQDPGLGLRLIYFSYDVKMKEKGDIPEGYSVSREKKERFSLILESASTNQTSMYLCASSLLAGVGETQYFGPGTRLLVL.

DNA of the CDR3: TGTGCCGCTGGGGGGTTACTCCCCGGGAATGAGCAGTTCTTC. It translates to CAAGGLLPGNEQFF. This sequence joins TRBV19 and TRBJ2-1, with a tentative D call TRBD2 (6 bases). Trimming shortened V by 11 bases and J by 7 bases, and 21 bases separated the two germline ends. Germline V CDR1 and CDR2: LNHDA, SQIVND (reference sequence). CDR3 length equals 14 residues.